This record covers a single T cell receptor (beta chain). This CDR3 spans 14 amino acids. The V gene's germline CDR1 is SNHLY and CDR2 FYNNEI. The junction had 6 bases not matched to a gene; V was cut back by 6 bases and J by 3 bases. In the original processing: Estimated nucleated cell counts came from reference gene primer amplification. Repertoires were generated with immunoSEQ multiplex PCR, while TCRdb's copy carries only in-frame clones and drops some. V and J calls and clone size follow that table, whereas D and trimming were derived from the DNA. This sample has roughly 79,000 clones, with roughly 90% found just once. This entry comes from a study of blood T cell repertoires in COVID-19. The wider study: Both acute and convalescent COVID-19 samples were obtained from the United States, Italy and Spain. T cells, B-cell-depleted T cells, or PBMCs supplied cDNA or gDNA.

This chain uses TRBV2 with TRBJ2-7; TRBD1 agrees at 9 bases. What was sequenced was peripheral blood. The clonotype comes from a woman aged 50 to 60 with acute or convalescent COVID-19. DNA of the CDR3: TGTGCCAGCAGACCGGGACAGGGCGACTACGAGCAGTACTTC. Its translation is CASRPGQGDYEQYF.